Following are 3 T cell receptor beta chains from one sample sequenced in a study of blood T cell repertoires in COVID-19. TCRdb keeps only in-frame clones here, not all; method: immunoSEQ multiplex PCR. The data contain approximately 200,000 clones, roughly 86% of them seen just once; the ten biggest clones take up around 2.9%. Sequencing input: peripheral blood. These receptors were collected from a woman in her fifties or sixties with acute or convalescent COVID-19.

The V gene is TRBV28, the J gene TRBJ1-5; D perhaps matches TRBD1 (5 bases). Trimming shortened V by 5 bases and J by 2 bases, and 22 bases separated the two germline ends. Per the germline V gene, CDR1 is MDHEN and CDR2 is SYDVKM. The CDR3 length is 18 residues. CDR3 protein: CASSPIGVGGFGNQPQHF. As DNA, the CDR3 is TGTGCCAGCAGTCCCATAGGGGTCGGGGGGTTCGGCAATCAGCCCCAGCATTTT.

This chain links TRBV27 with TRBJ2-2, with 8 bases that match TRBD1. The germline V gene has CDR1 MNHEY and CDR2 SMNVEV (reference sequence). This CDR3 is built from 15 residues. V lost 2 bases to trimming and J lost 8 bases; unmatched junction nucleotides: 7. CDR3 sequence reads: CASSLENRGVGELFF. DNA of the CDR3: TGTGCCAGCAGTTTAGAAAACAGGGGGGTTGGGGAGCTGTTTTTT.

The chain combines TRBV30 with TRBJ1-1; possibly TRBD1 for D (5 bases). V lost 5 bases, J lost 3 bases, and 22 bases lay in between. This CDR3 is 16 amino acids long. Germline lookup yields CDR1 GTSNPN and CDR2 SVGIG (reference sequence). CDR3 in amino acids: CAWGSPGGLIDTEAFF. CDR3 nucleotide sequence: TGTGCCTGGGGCAGCCCGGGGGGACTCATAGACACTGAAGCTTTCTTT.